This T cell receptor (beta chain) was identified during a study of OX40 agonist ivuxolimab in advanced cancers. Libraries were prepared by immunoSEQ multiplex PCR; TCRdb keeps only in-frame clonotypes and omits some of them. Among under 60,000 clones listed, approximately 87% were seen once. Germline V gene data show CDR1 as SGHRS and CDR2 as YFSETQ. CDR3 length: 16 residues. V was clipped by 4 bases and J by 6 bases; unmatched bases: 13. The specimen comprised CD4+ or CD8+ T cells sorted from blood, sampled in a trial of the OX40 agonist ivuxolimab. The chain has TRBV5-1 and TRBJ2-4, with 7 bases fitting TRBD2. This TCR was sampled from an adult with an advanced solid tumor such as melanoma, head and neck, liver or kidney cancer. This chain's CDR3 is CASSLGLAAAGNIQYF. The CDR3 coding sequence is TGCGCCAGCAGCCTCGGGCTAGCGGCCGCGGGAAACATTCAGTACTTC.